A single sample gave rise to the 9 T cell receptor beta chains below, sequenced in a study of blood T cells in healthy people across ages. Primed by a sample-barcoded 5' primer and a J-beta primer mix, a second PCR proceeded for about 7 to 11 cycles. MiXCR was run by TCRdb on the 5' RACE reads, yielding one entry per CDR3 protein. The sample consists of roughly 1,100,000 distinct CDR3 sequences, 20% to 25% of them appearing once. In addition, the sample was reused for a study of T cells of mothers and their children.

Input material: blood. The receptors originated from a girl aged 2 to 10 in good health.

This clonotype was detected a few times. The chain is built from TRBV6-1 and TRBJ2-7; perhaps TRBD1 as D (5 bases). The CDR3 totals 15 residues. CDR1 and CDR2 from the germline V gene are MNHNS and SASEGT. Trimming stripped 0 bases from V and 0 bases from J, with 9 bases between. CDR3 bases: TGTGCCAGCAGTGAAGCGCATGGGGCCTCCTACGAGCAGTACTTC. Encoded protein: CASSEAHGASYEQYF.

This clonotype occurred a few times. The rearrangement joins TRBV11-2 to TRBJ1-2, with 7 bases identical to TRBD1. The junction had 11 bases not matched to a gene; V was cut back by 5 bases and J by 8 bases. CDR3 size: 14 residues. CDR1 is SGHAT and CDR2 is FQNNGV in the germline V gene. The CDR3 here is CASSLGGQAGGYTF. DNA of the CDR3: TGTGCCAGCAGCCTCGGTGGACAGGCGGGAGGCTACACCTTC.

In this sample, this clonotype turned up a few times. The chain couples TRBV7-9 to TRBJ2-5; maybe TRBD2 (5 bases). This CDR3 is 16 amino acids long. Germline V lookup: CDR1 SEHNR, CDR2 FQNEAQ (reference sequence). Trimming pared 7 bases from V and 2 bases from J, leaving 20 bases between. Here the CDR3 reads CASTSQMRGHQETQYF. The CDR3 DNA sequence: TGTGCCAGCACCTCCCAAATGCGAGGGCATCAAGAGACCCAGTACTTC.

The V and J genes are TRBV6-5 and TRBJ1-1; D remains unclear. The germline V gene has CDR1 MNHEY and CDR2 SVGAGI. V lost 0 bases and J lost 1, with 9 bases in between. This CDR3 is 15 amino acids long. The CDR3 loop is CASSYSTDGNTEAFF. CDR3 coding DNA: TGTGCCAGCAGTTACTCCACGGACGGGAACACTGAAGCTTTCTTT.

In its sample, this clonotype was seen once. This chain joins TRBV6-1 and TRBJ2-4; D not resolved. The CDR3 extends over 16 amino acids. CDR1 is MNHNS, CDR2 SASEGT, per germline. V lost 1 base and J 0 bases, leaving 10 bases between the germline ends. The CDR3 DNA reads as TGTGCCAGCAGTGAAGAACGCCACTTAGCCAAAAACATTCAGTACTTC. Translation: CASSEERHLAKNIQYF.

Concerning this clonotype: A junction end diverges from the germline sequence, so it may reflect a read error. The CDR3 region has the DNA TGTGCCAGTAGTTTCATCCACCGGGACAGGGGGCTTGGGGCCAACGTCCTGACTTTC. Translated: CASSFIHRDRGLGANVLTF. V and J are TRBV28 and TRBJ2-6; TRBD1 agrees at 12 bases. The CDR3 is 19 amino acids. Germline CDR1 is MDHEN and CDR2 is SYDVKM.

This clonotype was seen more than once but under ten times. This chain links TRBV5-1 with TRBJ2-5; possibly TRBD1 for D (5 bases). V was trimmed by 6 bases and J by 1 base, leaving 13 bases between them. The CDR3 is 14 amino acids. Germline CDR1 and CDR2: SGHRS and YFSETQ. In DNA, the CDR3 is TGCGCCAGCAAAGGCAGGGAAATCCAAGAGACCCAGTACTTC. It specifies CASKGREIQETQYF.

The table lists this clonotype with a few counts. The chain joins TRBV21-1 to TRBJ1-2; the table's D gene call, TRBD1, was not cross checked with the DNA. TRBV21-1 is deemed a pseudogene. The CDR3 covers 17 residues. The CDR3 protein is CASSNNPDRTLNYGYTF. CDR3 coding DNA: TGTGCCAGCAGCAATAACCCAGACAGGACTCTAAACTATGGCTACACCTTC.

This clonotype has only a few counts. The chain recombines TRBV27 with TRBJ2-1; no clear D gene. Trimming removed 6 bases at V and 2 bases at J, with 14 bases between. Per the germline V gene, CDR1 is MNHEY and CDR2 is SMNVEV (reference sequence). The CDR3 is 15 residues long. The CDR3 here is CASRIFGGPYNEQFF. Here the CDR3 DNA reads TGTGCCAGCAGGATATTCGGCGGTCCCTACAATGAGCAGTTCTTC.